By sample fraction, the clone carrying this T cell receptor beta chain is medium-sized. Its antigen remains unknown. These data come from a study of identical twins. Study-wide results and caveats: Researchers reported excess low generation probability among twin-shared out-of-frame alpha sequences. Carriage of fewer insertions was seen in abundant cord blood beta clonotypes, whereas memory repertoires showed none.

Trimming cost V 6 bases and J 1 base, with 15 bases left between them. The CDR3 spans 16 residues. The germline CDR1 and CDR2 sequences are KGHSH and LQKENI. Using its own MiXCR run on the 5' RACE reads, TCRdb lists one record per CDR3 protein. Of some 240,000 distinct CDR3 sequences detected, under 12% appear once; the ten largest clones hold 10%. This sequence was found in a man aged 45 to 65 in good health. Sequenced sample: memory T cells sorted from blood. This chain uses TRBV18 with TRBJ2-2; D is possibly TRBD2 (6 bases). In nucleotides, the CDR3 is TGTGCCAGCTCCCCGGAGGGCCGGGTGAACACCGGGGAGCTGTTTTTT. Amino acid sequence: CASSPEGRVNTGELFF.